This TCR beta chain was recovered during a study of Graves' ophthalmopathy and Graves' hyperthyroidism. The CDR3 is 18 residues long. Trimming shortened V by 4 bases and J by 0 bases, and 19 bases separated the two germline ends. Germline CDR1 is MDHEN and CDR2 is SYDVKM. CDR3 regions of TCR beta were amplified from RNA transcripts. First-round RT-PCR employed HTBI primers, with a second-round multiplex PCR after it. MiXCR, run by TCRdb on the multiplex PCR reads, gives a single entry per CDR3 protein. The table records some 410,000 distinct CDR3 sequences, under 25% of them present only once. This clonotype was seen ten or more times. Exclusion criteria comprised other autoimmune diseases, uncontrolled infections, pregnancy or lactation in patients.

Sample: peripheral blood. This clonotype was sampled from a woman under 30 with stable Graves' hyperthyroidism. The chain couples TRBV28 to TRBJ2-4, with D perhaps being TRBD1 or TRBD2 (5 bases each). The CDR3 is CASSSITGEGLAKNIQYF. The CDR3 coding sequence is TGTGCCAGCAGTTCTATTACAGGAGAGGGTTTAGCCAAAAACATTCAGTACTTC.